Described below is a single T cell receptor (beta chain) sequence and its context. Its antigen is not identified. This sample stems from a study of CD8 T cells in Susac syndrome. It was with random hexamers that about 0.45 to 1 ug RNA was reverse transcribed. An immunoSEQ multiplex PCR amplified TCR beta CDR3 over 54 Vbeta and 13 Jbeta. TCRdb re-called the immunoSEQ multiplex PCR reads with MiXCR, one entry per CDR3 protein. The sample lists about 140,000 distinct CDR3 sequences; 95% were seen once. Blood CD8+ and CD4+ T cells underwent high-throughput TCR beta sequencing. Notes on the study in general: Within Susac syndrome CD4+ T cell repertoires, clonal expansion was not evident.

In germline, CDR1 is SGHRS, CDR2 YFSETQ. The CDR3 contains 16 residues. The V gene lost 2 bases and the J gene lost 5 bases, with 17 bases spanning the gap. The chain links TRBV5-1 to TRBJ2-1; possibly TRBD2 for D (6 bases). What was sequenced was CD4+ T cells from PBMCs. The receptor comes from a human donor with Susac syndrome. CDR3 DNA sequence: TGCGCCAGCAGCTTTGGGGCGGGATTAGCGAACAATGAGCAGTTCTTC. Its translation is CASSFGAGLANNEQFF.